One T cell receptor (beta chain) is described in this entry. CD45RO-negative CD8 cells positively selected for CCR7 made up the naive population, which excluded terminally differentiated effector memory CD45RA+ cells. Assay: immunoSEQ multiplex PCR; the TCRdb copy retains only in-frame clones and omits some. The data hold roughly 2,000,000 clones, with roughly 93% observed a single time. Trimming removed 5 bases at V and 0 bases at J, with 14 bases between. The CDR3 has 16 amino acids. CDR1 SEHNR and CDR2 FQNEAQ come from the germline V gene (reference sequence). These data are taken from a study of shared clonotypes between healthy human individuals.

This receptor was identified in a man in his late teens or twenties in good health. Some clones in this sample may be carry-over from other donors' samples. The rearrangement links TRBV7-9 to TRBJ1-3; D call uncertain. The sample was naive CD8+ T cells from PBMCs. The DNA for the CDR3 is TGTGCCAGCAGCAGTGGACCTGAGAGCTCTGGAAACACCATATATTTT. Translated, it gives CASSSGPESSGNTIYF. The full variable domain, its missing parts supplied by reference TRBV7-9 and TRBJ1-3, is DTGVSQNPRHKITKRGQNVTFRCDPISEHNRLYWYRQTLGQGPEFLTYFQNEAQLEKSRLLSDRFSAERPKGSFSTLEIQRTEQGDSAMYLCASSSGPESSGNTIYFGEGSWLTVV.